The 18 T cell receptor beta chains in this list originate from one sample, sequenced in a study of blood T cell repertoires in COVID-19. Sequencing used immunoSEQ multiplex PCR; TCRdb keeps in-frame clones, though not all of them. The table includes about 200,000 clones, roughly nine tenths detected once. Specimen: peripheral blood. Receptor source: a woman in her fifties or sixties with acute or convalescent COVID-19.

Written as DNA, the CDR3 is TGTGCCAGCAGCCCCCGGGACAGGGAGTACGAGCAGTACTTC. As protein: CASSPRDREYEQYF. The V call is TRBV7-9, the J call TRBJ2-7; 9 bases are a match to TRBD1. Trimming cost V 5 bases and J 4 bases; bases outside gene matches: 6. Germline V gene lookup returns CDR1 SEHNR and CDR2 FQNEAQ (reference sequence). The CDR3 has 14 residues.

The V gene is TRBV24-1, the J gene TRBJ2-3, with D unclear. CDR1 KGHDR and CDR2 SFDVKD come from the germline V gene. The germline V and J ends were trimmed by 7 bases and 4 bases, with 5 bases remaining between them. The CDR3 has 11 amino acids. The DNA for the CDR3 is TGTGCCACCAGGAGTGCAGATACGCAGTATTTT. Amino acid sequence: CATRSADTQYF.

V usage is TRBV12-3 or TRBV12-4 and J usage is TRBJ1-2, with TRBD1 as a possible D gene (5 bases). Trimming stripped 11 bases from V and 2 bases from J, with 12 bases between. The CDR3 is 12 amino acids. For the CDR3, the DNA is TGTGCCGACGGGGACTTAAACTATGGCTACACCTTC. It is translated as CADGDLNYGYTF.

A word on this clone: This specimen includes other DNA sequences encoding the same CDR3. The V call is TRBV6-5, the J call TRBJ1-3; unclear D gene. The CDR3 has 16 amino acids. Trimming took off 0 bases at V and 2 bases at J, with 11 bases between the two ends. Germline lookup yields CDR1 MNHEY and CDR2 SVGAGI. This CDR3 is CASSYSMPGTGNTIYF. The CDR3 DNA sequence: TGTGCCAGCAGTTACTCCATGCCGGGAACTGGAAACACCATATATTTT.

The chain is built from TRBV9 and TRBJ2-7, with 7 bases identical to TRBD1. In germline, CDR1 is SGDLS, CDR2 YYNGEE. The V and J ends lost 0 bases and 4 bases, in that order; junction bases with no gene match: 4. CDR3 length equals 14 residues. The CDR3 loop is CASSVVAGGYEQYF. For the CDR3, the DNA is TGTGCCAGCAGCGTAGTGGCAGGGGGTTACGAGCAGTACTTC. Full variable domain (rest looked up from reference TRBV9 and TRBJ2-7): DSGVTQTPKHLITATGQRVTLRCSPRSGDLSVYWYQQSLDQGLQFLIQYYNGEERAKGNILERFSAQQFPDLHSELNLSSLELGDSALYFCASSVVAGGYEQYFGPGTRLTVT.

The chain employs TRBV29-1 and TRBJ2-3; 9 bases fit TRBD2. The V gene's germline CDR1 is SQVTM and CDR2 ANQGSEA. The CDR3 covers 15 residues. Unmatched junction bases numbered 9, after V lost 6 bases and J lost 2 bases. CDR3 protein: CSVTAGGRYTDTQYF. DNA of the CDR3: TGCAGCGTAACCGCGGGGGGGCGTTACACAGATACGCAGTATTTT.

The rearrangement links TRBV3-1 (or the pseudogene TRBV3-2) to TRBJ1-2; D is undetermined. Per germline, CDR1 LGHDT and CDR2 YNNKEL (reference sequence). The CDR3 runs to 15 residues. Deletions cut 4 bases from V and 6 bases from J, with 18 bases between. CDR3 in amino acids: CASSLLPGSKHGYTF. In DNA form, the CDR3 reads TGTGCCAGCAGCCTACTTCCCGGGAGTAAACATGGCTACACCTTC.

The CDR3 here is CASSPGTANSPLHF. The CDR3 DNA reads as TGCGCCAGCAGCCCCGGGACAGCTAATTCACCCCTCCACTTT. The chain links TRBV5-1 to TRBJ1-6; 7 bases fit TRBD1. From germline, CDR1 is SGHRS and CDR2 YFSETQ. The CDR3 loop spans 14 amino acids. V lost 4 bases and J lost 6; bases outside the gene matches: 4.

This chain links TRBV18 with TRBJ2-2, with unresolved D. Germline CDR1 reads KGHSH; CDR2 reads LQKENI. V was cut by 5 bases and J by 1 base, with 8 bases left in between. The CDR3 contains 14 residues. For the CDR3, the DNA is TGTGCCAGCTCATCCCCCGGGAACACCGGGGAGCTGTTTTTT. It codes for CASSSPGNTGELFF.

The chain links TRBV18 to TRBJ2-6; TRBD1 matches 10 bases. V trimming: 4 bases; J trimming: 2 bases; junction bases outside the gene matches: 14. The germline V gene encodes CDR1 KGHSH and CDR2 LQKENI. CDR3 length: 20 residues. CDR3 loop: CASSLTHGTGAPPGANVLTF. DNA for the CDR3: TGTGCCAGCTCACTAACACACGGGACAGGGGCCCCTCCTGGGGCCAACGTCCTGACTTTC.

The chain is built from TRBV3-1 (or the pseudogene TRBV3-2) and TRBJ2-5; 11 bases fit TRBD2. From germline, CDR1 is LGHDT and CDR2 YNNKEL (reference sequence). The CDR3 contains 17 residues. Losses at the gene ends were 1 base for V and 5 bases for J; bases not matched to a gene: 9. DNA for the CDR3: TGTGCCAGCAGCCAAGGCGGTAGCGGGAGGGCCGGGGAGACCCAGTACTTC. Translated, it gives CASSQGGSGRAGETQYF.

V is TRBV6-1 and J is TRBJ1-2; no definite D call. Germline V CDR1 and CDR2: MNHNS, SASEGT. V dropped 2 bases and J dropped 2 bases, with 6 bases sitting between them. The CDR3 runs 13 residues. The CDR3 spells CASSEWANYGYTF. CDR3 sequence (DNA): TGTGCCAGCAGTGAATGGGCGAACTATGGCTACACCTTC.

The V gene is TRBV20-1, the J gene TRBJ2-5; D might be TRBD1 (5 bases). The CDR3 consists of 11 residues. Germline-derived CDR1 and CDR2 are DFQATT and SNEGSKA (reference sequence). V lost 7 bases, J lost 5 bases, and 11 bases lay in between. This CDR3 reads CSVRVWETQYF. CDR3 DNA sequence: TGCAGTGTCAGGGTTTGGGAGACCCAGTACTTC.

This sequence joins TRBV18 and TRBJ2-3; possibly TRBD2 for D (5 bases). The CDR3 length is 15 residues. Looked up from germline, CDR1 is KGHSH and CDR2 is LQKENI. Trimming removed 2 bases at V and 0 bases at J, with 9 bases between. The CDR3 protein is CASSPGESSTDTQYF. The CDR3 nucleotides read TGTGCCAGCTCACCAGGGGAGTCCAGCACAGATACGCAGTATTTT.

The CDR3 here is CASSLGRVPGNEQFF. In nucleotides, the CDR3 is TGTGCCAGCAGCTTAGGAAGAGTTCCGGGCAATGAGCAGTTCTTC. The gene calls are TRBV11-2 and TRBJ2-1; D remains ambiguous. The length of the CDR3 is 15 residues. Germline V gene data show CDR1 as SGHAT and CDR2 as FQNNGV. V lost 1 base, J lost 6 bases, and 13 bases lay in between.

The chain uses TRBV7-2 and TRBJ2-3; 9 bases agree with TRBD2. This CDR3 region has 15 residues. Germline V gene data show CDR1 as SGHTA and CDR2 as FQGNSA. V lost 7 bases, J lost 3 bases, and 8 bases stayed unmatched. The CDR3 DNA follows: TGTGCCAGCACCTCACCCAGCGGGAGGACAGATACGCAGTATTTT. Protein sequence: CASTSPSGRTDTQYF.

This chain links TRBV24-1 with TRBJ2-3; D is ambiguous. Trimming pared 0 bases from V and 0 bases from J, leaving 9 bases between. CDR1 and CDR2 (germline): KGHDR, SFDVKD. The CDR3 is made up of 16 amino acids. The chain's CDR3 is CATSDLRVPSTDTQYF. In DNA, the CDR3 is TGTGCCACCAGTGATTTGCGGGTTCCCAGCACAGATACGCAGTATTTT.

V is TRBV29-1 and J is TRBJ1-1; the match to TRBD1 covers 10 bases. CDR1 and CDR2 from the germline V gene are SQVTM and ANQGSEA. The CDR3 extends over 13 amino acids. The junction had 2 bases not matched to a gene; V was cut back by 7 bases and J by 0 bases. The CDR3 spells CSGGQGMNTEAFF. CDR3 coding DNA: TGCAGCGGGGGACAGGGGATGAACACTGAAGCTTTCTTT.